These 26 T cell receptor beta chains came from one sample sequenced in a study of T cell repertoires in cytomegalovirus infection. TCRdb re-derived calls from the reads in MiXCR, one entry per CDR3 protein. The table lists a few hundred thousand distinct CDR3 sequences, around 40% of them singletons. What these receptors recognize is not known. Sequencing was performed on cultured PBMCs, taken from culture after CMV antigen stimulation. The receptors come from a human donor in good health (CMV status not recorded). Some clones in this sample may be carry-over from other donors' samples.

Note on this clonotype: One end of the junction varies from germline; a read error may be responsible. The rearrangement joins TRBV7-9 to TRBJ2-7, with TRBD2 identical over 7 bases. CDR1 is SEHNR and CDR2 is FQNEAQ in the germline V gene (reference sequence). The CDR3 has 14 residues. Here the CDR3 DNA reads TGTGCCAGCAGCGTAGCCCGGGGGGAGTACGAGCAGTACTTC. Protein sequence: CASSVARGEYEQYF. Using reference TRBV7-9 and TRBJ2-7 for the parts outside the CDR3, the full variable domain is DTGVSQNPRHKITKRGQNVTFRCDPISEHNRLYWYRQTLGQGPEFLTYFQNEAQLEKSRLLSDRFSAERPKGSFSTLEIQRTEQGDSAMYLCASSVARGEYEQYFGPGTRLTVT.

The chain links TRBV6-1 to TRBJ1-4; D gene uncertain. CDR1 is MNHNS, CDR2 SASEGT, per germline. This CDR3 comprises 13 residues. Trimming took 8 bases from V and 0 from J, leaving 7 bases between them. CDR3 residues: CASRRATNEKLFF. CDR3 sequence (DNA): TGTGCCAGCCGCAGAGCAACTAATGAAAAACTGTTTTTT.

The CDR3 here is CASSYDKSTEAFF. As DNA, the CDR3 is TGTGCCAGCAGTTACGACAAATCCACTGAAGCTTTCTTT. V and J are TRBV6-5 and TRBJ1-1, with unresolved D. Germline V gives CDR1 MNHEY, CDR2 SVGAGI. Trimming cost V 2 bases and J 4 bases, with 8 bases left between them. This CDR3 region has 13 residues.

The chain carries TRBV27 and TRBJ2-1; unclear D gene. The CDR3 has 14 residues. CDR1 MNHEY and CDR2 SMNVEV come from the germline V gene (reference sequence). Trimming took 4 bases from V and 4 from J, leaving 11 bases between them. CDR3 in amino acids: CASSYESRYNEQFF. The DNA of the CDR3 is TGTGCCAGCAGTTACGAGTCGCGGTACAATGAGCAGTTCTTC.

The V and J genes are TRBV19 and TRBJ2-2; D gene uncertain. V was clipped by 7 bases and J by 7 bases, with 19 bases between them. Per the germline V gene, CDR1 is LNHDA and CDR2 is SQIVND (reference sequence). CDR3 length equals 15 residues. The CDR3 sequence is CASTSPLAVHGELFF. DNA for the CDR3: TGTGCCAGTACCTCACCTCTGGCTGTCCACGGGGAGCTGTTTTTT.

The chain links TRBV7-6 to TRBJ1-2; D is undetermined. Germline V gene sequence: CDR1 SGHVS, CDR2 FNYEAQ. The CDR3 has 14 residues. Deletions cut 1 base from V and 3 bases from J, with 9 bases between. The CDR3 spells CASSLVQLHYGYTF. Here the CDR3 DNA reads TGTGCCAGCAGCTTAGTGCAGCTTCACTATGGCTACACCTTC.

CDR3 sequence: CASAETRVSYNSPLHF. The CDR3 DNA follows: TGTGCCAGCGCAGAGACTCGGGTCTCCTATAATTCACCCCTCCACTTT. The chain is built from TRBV6-8 and TRBJ1-6, with D uncertain. The CDR3 is made up of 16 amino acids. Germline CDR1 reads MNHGY; CDR2 reads SAAAGT. Trimming took off 8 bases at V and 0 bases at J, with 14 bases between the two ends.

The V call is TRBV7-6, the J call TRBJ2-7, with 13 bases matching TRBD2. This CDR3 is 19 amino acids long. V lost 5 bases and J lost 4; bases outside the gene matches: 17. CDR1 is SGHVS, CDR2 FNYEAQ, per germline. The DNA of the CDR3 is TGTGCCAGCAGCCCCCGGACTAGCGGGAGTTTTCCTGATTCGTACGAGCAGTACTTC. It encodes CASSPRTSGSFPDSYEQYF.

This clonotype occurred a few times. The chain links TRBV19 to TRBJ1-5, with D maybe TRBD1 (5 bases). The ends were cut back, 7 bases at V and 7 bases at J, with 20 bases in the middle. The CDR3 length is 15 residues. Per the germline V gene, CDR1 is LNHDA and CDR2 is SQIVND (reference sequence). DNA of the CDR3: TGTGCCAGTATCGATTCTCCAGGGTCAAACCAGCCCCAGCATTTT. It codes for CASIDSPGSNQPQHF.

This clonotype showed up just a few times. The chain combines TRBV11-3 with TRBJ2-3, with 10 bases identical to TRBD2. Germline trimming cut 5 bases from V and 5 bases from J; bases unmatched to any gene: 7. Per the germline V gene, CDR1 is SGHNT and CDR2 is YENEEA. The CDR3 runs 15 residues. The DNA for the CDR3 is TGTGCCAGCAGCCGAAGCGGGAGGGACCTAGATACGCAGTATTTT. Protein product: CASSRSGRDLDTQYF. The full variable domain, its missing parts supplied by reference TRBV11-3 and TRBJ2-3, is EAGVVQSPRYKIIEKKQPVAFWCNPISGHNTLYWYLQNLGQGPELLIRYENEEAVDDSQLPKDRFSAERLKGVDSTLKIQPAELGDSAVYLCASSRSGRDLDTQYFGPGTRLTVL.

The chain has TRBV7-9 and TRBJ1-1, with TRBD1 as a possible D gene (5 bases). The V gene lost 5 bases and the J gene lost 0 bases, with 16 bases spanning the gap. Looked up from germline, CDR1 is SEHNR and CDR2 is FQNEAQ (reference sequence). The CDR3 has 16 residues. CDR3 sequence reads: CASSPGGGDMNTEAFF. As DNA, the CDR3 is TGTGCCAGCAGCCCGGGGGGGGGGGATATGAACACTGAAGCTTTCTTT.

This clonotype has a handful of counts. CDR3 in amino acids: CASSLEWTPQETQYF. The CDR3 DNA follows: TGTGCCAGCAGCTTAGAGTGGACTCCCCAAGAGACCCAGTACTTC. The chain carries TRBV11-2 and TRBJ2-5; the D gene is possibly TRBD2 (5 bases). This CDR3 region has 15 residues. In germline, CDR1 is SGHAT, CDR2 FQNNGV. V was clipped by 0 bases and J by 1 base, with 9 bases between them.

This clonotype was seen at least ten times. The chain carries TRBV7-6 and TRBJ2-5; D is tentatively TRBD1 or TRBD2 (5 bases each). The germline gives CDR1 SGHVS, CDR2 FNYEAQ. The CDR3 length is 12 residues. V shed 8 bases and J shed 5 bases, with 12 bases lying between them. The CDR3 DNA reads as TGTGCCAGCGGGACGGGTACGGAGACCCAGTACTTC. Protein: CASGTGTETQYF.

The V gene is TRBV20-1, the J gene TRBJ1-4, with unresolved D. The CDR3 has 14 residues. V lost 3 bases to trimming and J lost 3 bases, with 11 bases between them. The germline V gene has CDR1 DFQATT and CDR2 SNEGSKA (reference sequence). CDR3 residues: CSARRDGSNEKLFF. The CDR3 bases are TGCAGTGCTAGGAGGGATGGGTCTAATGAAAAACTGTTTTTT.

The J gene is TRBJ1-4, the V gene TRBV6-6; 11 nucleotides match TRBD1. V lost 2 bases and J lost 8; bases outside the gene matches: 4. The CDR3 covers 15 residues. Germline lookup yields CDR1 MNHNY and CDR2 SVGAGI (reference sequence). This chain's CDR3 is CASSYGTGGSEKLFF. The CDR3 DNA follows: TGTGCCAGCAGTTACGGGACAGGGGGTAGCGAAAAACTGTTTTTT.

This clonotype came up a few times. The genes are TRBV12-3 or TRBV12-4 and TRBJ2-5; 10 nucleotides agree with TRBD2. This CDR3 has 15 residues. With 2 bases clipped from V and 4 bases from J, the junction kept 4 bases outside the gene matches. The CDR3 sequence is CASSLSRLAGETQYF. The DNA of the CDR3 is TGTGCCAGCAGTTTATCCCGACTAGCGGGAGAGACCCAGTACTTC.

This clonotype was detected only a few times. The chain recombines TRBV11-2 with TRBJ2-7; a possible D gene is TRBD1 (6 bases). CDR3 length equals 16 residues. V lost 2 bases and J lost 4, with 18 bases in between. Germline-derived CDR1 and CDR2 are SGHAT and FQNNGV. CDR3 sequence reads: CASSLPSQGILYEQYF. The DNA for the CDR3 is TGTGCCAGCAGCTTACCAAGTCAGGGGATTTTGTACGAGCAGTACTTC.

In this sample, this clonotype turned up many times. The chain joins TRBV12-3 or TRBV12-4 to TRBJ1-3, with a tentative D call TRBD1 (6 bases). The CDR3 totals 14 residues. V was shortened by 5 bases and J by 1 base, with 9 bases between the two germline ends. Here the CDR3 DNA reads TGTGCCAGCAGTGAACAGGGTTCTGGAAACACCATATATTTT. Protein: CASSEQGSGNTIYF.

The V gene is TRBV5-6, the J gene TRBJ2-7; 7 nucleotides agree with TRBD1. After removal of 2 bases from V and 9 bases from J, the junction contained 8 bases not matched to a gene. The CDR3 contains 13 residues. CDR1 is SGHDT, CDR2 YYEEEE, per germline. CDR3 coding DNA: TGTGCCAGCAGCTTTAGGGGGCTGAAGTTGCAGTACTTC. Its protein is CASSFRGLKLQYF.

In its sample, this clonotype was seen many times. This chain connects TRBV7-8 to TRBJ2-3, with a tentative D call TRBD2 (6 bases). In germline, CDR1 is SGHVS, CDR2 FQNEAQ. The CDR3 has 17 residues. Trimming stripped 5 bases from V and 6 bases from J, with 24 bases between. The CDR3 coding sequence is TGTGCCAGCAGCGCTAAACAGTCGGGACTTCTGTGGGATACGCAGTATTTT. This codes for CASSAKQSGLLWDTQYF. Using reference TRBV7-8 and TRBJ2-3 for the parts outside the CDR3, the full variable domain is GAGVSQSPRYKVAKRGQDVALRCDPISGHVSLFWYQQALGQGPEFLTYFQNEAQLDKSGLPSDRFFAERPEGSVSTLKIQRTQQEDSAVYLCASSAKQSGLLWDTQYFGPGTRLTVL.

The chain recombines TRBV4-1 with TRBJ1-5; D is uncertain. V dropped 1 base and J dropped 10 bases, with 8 bases sitting between them. In germline, CDR1 is MGHRA, CDR2 YSYEKL. The CDR3 totals 12 residues. The DNA of the CDR3 is TGCGCCAGCAGCCAAGGGGTAGGACCCCAGCATTTT. Amino acid sequence: CASSQGVGPQHF.

This clonotype was counted between two and nine times. The V and J genes are TRBV6-1 and TRBJ2-2; tentatively, D is TRBD2 (5 bases). The germline V and J ends were trimmed by 6 bases and 2 bases, with 16 bases remaining between them. There are 16 residues in the CDR3. Per germline, CDR1 MNHNS and CDR2 SASEGT. The CDR3 here is CASSAFPGKNTGELFF. The CDR3 nucleotides are TGTGCCAGCAGCGCCTTCCCGGGAAAAAACACCGGGGAGCTGTTTTTT.

This rearrangement joins TRBV20-1 to TRBJ1-1; D gene ambiguous. The CDR3 is made up of 11 amino acids. Per the germline V gene, CDR1 is DFQATT and CDR2 is SNEGSKA (reference sequence). Trimming shortened V by 5 bases and J by 11 bases, and 15 bases separated the two germline ends. The chain's CDR3 is CSAGPPQSAFF. The CDR3 nucleotides read TGCAGTGCTGGTCCCCCACAGTCGGCTTTCTTT.

The chain employs TRBV6-6 and TRBJ2-7; 11 bases align to TRBD1. CDR1 is MNHNY and CDR2 is SVGAGI in the germline V gene (reference sequence). J gave up 3 bases and V 0 bases, and 4 bases lay outside the gene matches. The CDR3 loop spans 16 amino acids. CDR3 amino acids: CASSYSWDRGDYEQYF. The CDR3 DNA reads as TGTGCCAGCAGTTACTCGTGGGACAGGGGGGACTACGAGCAGTACTTC.

J is TRBJ2-4 and V is TRBV6-6; 10 nucleotides align to TRBD2. Germline V gene lookup returns CDR1 MNHNY and CDR2 SVGAGI (reference sequence). Unmatched junction bases numbered 8, after V lost 7 bases and J lost 2 bases. The CDR3 spans 16 residues. The CDR3: CASTTRTSGTKNIQYF. DNA for the CDR3: TGTGCCAGCACCACCAGGACTAGCGGAACCAAAAACATTCAGTACTTC.

This rearrangement joins TRBV14 to TRBJ1-1; D gene unclear. V was clipped by 1 base and J by 4 bases, with 4 bases between them. Germline CDR1 is SGHDN and CDR2 is FVKESK. The CDR3 is 12 residues long. CDR3 sequence reads: CASSQVSTEAFF. The CDR3 DNA is TGTGCCAGCAGCCAAGTCTCCACTGAAGCTTTCTTT.